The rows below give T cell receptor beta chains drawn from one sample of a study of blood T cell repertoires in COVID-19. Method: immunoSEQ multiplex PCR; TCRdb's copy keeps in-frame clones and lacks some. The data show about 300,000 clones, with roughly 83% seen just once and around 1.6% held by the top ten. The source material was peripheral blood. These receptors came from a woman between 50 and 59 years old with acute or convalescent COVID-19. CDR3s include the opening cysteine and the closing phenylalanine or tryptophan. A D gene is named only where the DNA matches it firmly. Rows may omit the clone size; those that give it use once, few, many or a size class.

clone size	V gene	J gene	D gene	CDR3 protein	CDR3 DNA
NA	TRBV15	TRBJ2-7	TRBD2	CATSRAGTSGSFDEQYF	TGTGCCACCAGCAGAGCGGGGACTAGCGGGAGCTTTGACGAGCAGTACTTC
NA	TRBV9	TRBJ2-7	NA	CASSVTGKVHEQYF	TGTGCCAGCAGCGTTACAGGGAAGGTCCACGAGCAGTACTTC
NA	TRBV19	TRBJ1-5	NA	CASSIASLSNQPQHF	TGTGCCAGTAGTATAGCCAGTCTTAGCAATCAGCCCCAGCATTTT
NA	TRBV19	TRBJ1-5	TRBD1	CASSDRRQGVNQPQHF	TGTGCCAGTAGTGATCGCCGACAGGGTGTAAATCAGCCCCAGCATTTT
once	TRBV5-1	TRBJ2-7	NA	CASRGVGEQYF	TGCGCCAGCAGAGGGGTCGGCGAGCAGTACTTC
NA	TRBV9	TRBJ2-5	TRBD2	CASSPGTTQETQYF	TGTGCCAGCAGCCCCGGGACTACTCAAGAGACCCAGTACTTC
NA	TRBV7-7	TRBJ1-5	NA	CASSTLRREDQPQHF	TGTGCCAGCAGCACGCTCAGGAGGGAGGATCAGCCCCAGCATTTT
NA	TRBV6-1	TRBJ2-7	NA	CASSDPMTGSYEQYF	TGTGCCAGCAGTGACCCAATGACAGGTTCGTACGAGCAGTACTTC
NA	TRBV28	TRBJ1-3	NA	CASSYGQRNTIYF	TGTGCCAGCAGCTACGGACAGAGAAACACCATATATTTT
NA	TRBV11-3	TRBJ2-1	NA	CASSLGWLAENEQFF	TGTGCCAGCAGCTTAGGCTGGTTAGCGGAGAATGAGCAGTTCTTC
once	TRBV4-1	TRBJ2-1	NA	CASSHPTYNEQFF	TGCGCCAGCAGCCACCCTACCTACAATGAGCAGTTCTTC
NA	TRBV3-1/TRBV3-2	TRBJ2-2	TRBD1	CASSPPGTGGFIGELFF	TGTGCCAGCAGCCCCCCCGGGACAGGGGGCTTTATCGGGGAGCTGTTTTTT
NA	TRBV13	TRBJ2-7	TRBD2	CASSLGLAGVGEQYF	TGTGCCAGCAGCTTAGGACTAGCGGGAGTAGGGGAGCAGTACTTC
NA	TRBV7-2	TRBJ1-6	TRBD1	CASSASRDRGSPLHF	TGTGCCAGCAGCGCATCCCGGGACAGAGGTTCACCCCTCCACTTT
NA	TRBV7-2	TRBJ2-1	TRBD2	CASRPPGTSGSYNEQFF	TGTGCCAGCAGGCCCCCCGGGACTAGCGGCTCCTACAATGAGCAGTTCTTC
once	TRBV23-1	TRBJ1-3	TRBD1	CASRQTRDRGLKAVGNTIYF	TGCGCCAGCAGACAAACCCGGGACAGGGGGCTAAAGGCCGTTGGAAACACCATATATTTT
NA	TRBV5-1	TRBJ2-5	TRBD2	CASSLGTSGTLETQYF	TGCGCCAGCAGCCTAGGGACTAGCGGGACGCTGGAGACCCAGTACTTC
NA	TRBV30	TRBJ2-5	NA	CACALGAGETQYF	TGTGCCTGTGCCCTGGGGGCAGGAGAGACCCAGTACTTC
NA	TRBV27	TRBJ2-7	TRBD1	CATGTAYEQYF	TGTGCCACCGGGACAGCCTACGAGCAGTACTTC
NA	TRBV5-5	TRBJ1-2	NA	CASSGGYRLGTF	TGTGCCAGCAGCGGAGGTTACCGGTTGGGCACCTTC
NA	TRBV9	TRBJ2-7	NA	CASSPGSERTYEQYF	TGTGCCAGCAGCCCCGGTAGCGAGCGCACCTACGAGCAGTACTTC
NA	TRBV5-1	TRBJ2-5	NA	CASRRQQETQYF	TGCGCCAGCAGGCGACAGCAAGAGACCCAGTACTTC
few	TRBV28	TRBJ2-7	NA	CASSLTGSVSYEQYF	TGTGCCAGCAGTCTAACAGGGTCGGTCTCCTACGAGCAGTACTTC
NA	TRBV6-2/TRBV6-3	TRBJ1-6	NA	CASSYSVGEGSFYNSPLHF	TGTGCCAGCAGTTACTCGGTTGGGGAGGGTTCGTTCTATAATTCACCCCTCCACTTT
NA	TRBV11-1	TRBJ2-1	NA	CASSSLGASSNEQFF	TGTGCCAGCAGCTCCCTGGGGGCGTCGTCCAATGAGCAGTTCTTC
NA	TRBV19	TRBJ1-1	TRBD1	CASSRTGSTEAFF	TGTGCCAGTAGTAGGACAGGGTCGACTGAAGCTTTCTTT